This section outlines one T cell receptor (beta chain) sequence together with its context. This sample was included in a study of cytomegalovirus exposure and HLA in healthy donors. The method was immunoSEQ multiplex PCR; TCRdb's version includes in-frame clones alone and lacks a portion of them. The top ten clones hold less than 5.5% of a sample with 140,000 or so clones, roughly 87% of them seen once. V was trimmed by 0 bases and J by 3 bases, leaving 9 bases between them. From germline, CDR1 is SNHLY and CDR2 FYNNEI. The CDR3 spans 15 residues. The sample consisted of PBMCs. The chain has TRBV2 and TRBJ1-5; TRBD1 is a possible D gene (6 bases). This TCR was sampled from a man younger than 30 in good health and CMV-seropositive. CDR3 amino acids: CASSEARTANQPQHF. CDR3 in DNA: TGTGCCAGCAGTGAAGCCCGGACAGCCAATCAGCCCCAGCATTTT.